This T cell receptor (beta chain) derives from a study of T cell responses to AZD1222 COVID-19 vaccine (dated by TCRdb to about 2021). Study-level background: AZD1222 recipients with second doses at about 4 weeks or about 12 weeks were pooled, because spike-specific TCR depth and breadth did not differ between schedules. A total of 230 to 250 trial participants underwent TCR sequencing, of whom about 200 received two doses of AZD1222 and roughly 25 received two doses of the MenACWY control vaccine. Trial participants were enrolled by age into 18-55, 56-69 and 70-plus year subgroups, with roughly 160, 29 and 62 TCR-sequenced participants respectively. Broader findings and caveats from the paper: Because no samples from the day 14 peak response were available, repertoires could be characterized only after the peak T cell response. Nearly half of unique spike-specific TCRs reportedly recognized epitopes outside regions mutated in the B.1.351 and B.1.1.7 variants. Participants were mostly white British and included more females than males, and it was suggested by the authors that clonal diversity may have been underestimated. In the small 56-69-year group, the increase in depth fell short of significance, most likely because of low power. After two AZD1222 doses, spike-specific TCR breadth and depth were significantly higher than at day 0 and than in MenACWY recipients. CD4 TCRs associated with the vaccine covered the entire spike protein, and the dominant responses were in regions 160-218 and 743-854. Conclusions about previously exposed vaccinees were limited because only six AZD1222 recipients were SARS-CoV-2 seropositive at baseline.

The CDR3 runs 13 amino acids, cysteine and phenylalanine included. Left in the record is the CDR3 DNA by itself, 39 bases read in frame from the first base. V gives up 2 bases and J gives up 1 base, and the segment between their germline ends measures 3 bases. Based on the germline V gene, the CDR1 and CDR2 sequences are SNHLY and FYNNEI. The CDR3 regions of human TCRbeta chains were subjected to immunosequencing. On the authors' methods: Repertoire TCRs were matched against a reference library of SARS-CoV-2-specific TCRs generated with the MIRA antigen-specificity platform. Breadth was defined as the fraction of unique TCRs that were SARS-CoV-2-associated, and depth was defined as the fraction of total T cells that were SARS-CoV-2-associated. Using the MIRA data, every spike-specific TCR was mapped to the spike region that the TCR reacted to and assigned to either a CD4 or a CD8 class. Log10-transformed breadth and depth values were compared by one-way ANOVA with Sidak's multiple comparisons tests. Here the immuneACCESS table is served through TCRdb, limited to in-frame sequences with V and J called. Missing clones are a known gap in these copies; in checked studies unresolved V genes cover under half, and the rest lacks a known reason. Clonal size and the V and J genes are those of that table, whereas D and trimming came from the DNA. The sample has 200,000 or so clones on record, around nine tenths of them singletons. In total, the top ten clones hold 7.5% to 9.5% of the sample.

Details on this clone: Its cognate antigen has yet to be identified. One base away there is no much larger clone; base qualities are not given.

What the time point label conveys for this sample: baseline before first vaccination. The vaccinee samples were drawn from two UK trials, COV001 and COV002, one of which was a single-blind randomized controlled phase 2/3 trial testing AZD1222 (ChAdOx1 nCoV-19) in healthy adults. For TCRbeta chain sequencing, PBMC samples were collected from trial participants at day 0 and at day 28 after the second dose. The receptor chain draws on TRBV2 and TRBJ1-5; the D gene is not confidently resolved. This TCR was sampled from an adult in good health. The source material was peripheral blood, sampled on day 0 of AZD1222 vaccination. In nucleotides, the sequence is TGTGCCAGCAGTGAACACAGCAATCAGCCCCAGCATTTT. Its protein is CASSEHSNQPQHF. Reference TRBV2 and TRBJ1-5 proteins supply the regions before and after the CDR3; the full variable domain is: EPEVTQTPSHQVTQMGQEVILRCVPISNHLYFYWYRQILGQKVEFLVSFYNNEISEKSEIFDDQFSVERPDGSNFTLKIRSTKLEDSAMYFCASSEHSNQPQHFGDGTRLSIL.